The 21 T cell receptor beta chains listed next were all sequenced from one sample in a study of long-term antiretroviral therapy in people with HIV. Researchers ran immunoSEQ v3.0 at survey level. The repertoire was sequenced with immunoSEQ multiplex PCR; TCRdb's copy has only in-frame clones and lacks some. This sample yields 16,000 or so clones, of which 70% to 90% are seen a single time; 4.5% belongs to the top ten. The sample was unsorted PBMCs, taken 0.1 years before starting antiretroviral therapy. These receptors came from a man younger than 35 with HIV.

The V gene is TRBV27, the J gene TRBJ2-1; the match to TRBD2 covers 8 bases. This CDR3 is 15 amino acids long. CDR1 is MNHEY and CDR2 is SMNVEV in the germline V gene (reference sequence). Germline trimming cut 2 bases from V and 9 bases from J; bases unmatched to any gene: 9. CDR3 in amino acids: CASSLEVSGMGEQFF. CDR3 DNA: TGTGCCAGCAGTTTAGAGGTTAGCGGGATGGGTGAGCAGTTCTTC.

Comment on this clone: The sample contains more than one DNA sequence encoding this CDR3. This chain joins TRBV5-1 and TRBJ2-7; 8 nucleotides agree with TRBD1. V gave up 4 bases and J gave up 2 bases; unmatched junction bases: 5. Per the germline V gene, CDR1 is SGHRS and CDR2 is YFSETQ. This CDR3 is 14 amino acids long. The CDR3 is CASSTGQVPYEQYF. CDR3 in DNA: TGCGCCAGCAGCACGGGACAGGTCCCCTACGAGCAGTACTTC.

The gene calls are TRBV7-7 and TRBJ2-1; possibly TRBD2 for D (5 bases). Deletions cut 0 bases from V and 4 bases from J, with 10 bases between. The CDR3 is 15 residues long. Germline loops: CDR1 SSHAT, CDR2 FNYEAQ (reference sequence). The CDR3 region has the DNA TGTGCCAGCAGCTTAGCGTCTAGCAGTTACAATGAGCAGTTCTTC. This codes for CASSLASSSYNEQFF. The complete variable domain, with remaining parts taken from reference TRBV7-7 and TRBJ2-1, reads GAGVSQSPRYKVTKRGQDVTLRCDPISSHATLYWYQQALGQGPEFLTYFNYEAQPDKSGLPSDRFSAERPEGSISTLTIQRTEQRDSAMYRCASSLASSSYNEQFFGPGTRLTVL.

The CDR3 DNA is TGTGCCAGTAGTATTATAGAGTGGACAGGGAGACACTATGGCTACACCTTC. This gives the protein CASSIIEWTGRHYGYTF. The J gene is TRBJ1-2, the V gene TRBV19, with 8 positions matching TRBD1. V was pared by 3 bases and J by 3 bases, with 12 bases of the junction left unmatched. CDR3 length equals 17 residues. Germline CDR1 LNHDA, CDR2 SQIVND (reference sequence). The complete variable domain, with remaining parts taken from reference TRBV19 and TRBJ1-2, reads DGGITQSPKYLFRKEGQNVTLSCEQNLNHDAMYWYRQDPGQGLRLIYYSQIVNDFQKGDIAEGYSVSREKKESFPLTVTSAQKNPTAFYLCASSIIEWTGRHYGYTFGSGTRLTVV.

This clone was observed a few times. The V call is TRBV6-5, the J call TRBJ2-7; weak D call: TRBD1 (6 bases). Germline V gene data show CDR1 as MNHEY and CDR2 as SVGAGI. This CDR3 spans 14 amino acids. V gave up 0 bases and J gave up 2 bases, with 8 bases separating them. The CDR3 region is CASSYSQGTYEQYF. The CDR3 nucleotides are TGTGCCAGCAGTTACTCACAGGGAACCTACGAGCAGTACTTC.

The J gene is TRBJ2-1, the V gene TRBV4-1; weak D call: TRBD2 (6 bases). Trimming took off 1 base at V and 3 bases at J, with 13 bases between the two ends. CDR3 length: 16 amino acids. Germline assignment: CDR1 MGHRA and CDR2 YSYEKL. CDR3 loop: CASSQVAIADYNEQFF. The CDR3 DNA reads as TGCGCCAGCAGCCAAGTGGCGATAGCGGACTACAATGAGCAGTTCTTC.

This clone is a singleton in its sample. The chain joins TRBV27 to TRBJ2-3; 7 positions match TRBD1. The CDR3 runs 14 residues. Germline V gene sequence: CDR1 MNHEY, CDR2 SMNVEV (reference sequence). Trimming cost V 6 bases and J 0 bases; bases outside gene matches: 3. The CDR3 is CASSSDRSTDTQYF. The CDR3 nucleotides read TGTGCCAGCAGCTCGGACAGGAGCACAGATACGCAGTATTTT.

As regards this clone: A junction end diverges from the germline sequence, so it may reflect a read error. CDR3 bases: TGTGCCAGCAACATAATGGCTAGTTCCTCCGACGAGCAGTACTTC. Translation gives CASNIMASSSDEQYF. The chain has TRBV6-1 and TRBJ2-7; D is uncertain. This CDR3 has 15 amino acids. Germline CDR1 reads MNHNS; CDR2 reads SASEGT.

The chain uses TRBV7-8 and TRBJ2-7; D is perhaps TRBD2 (6 bases). V was cut by 3 bases and J by 0 bases, with 9 bases left in between. The CDR3 extends over 14 amino acids. CDR1 SGHVS and CDR2 FQNEAQ come from the germline V gene. The CDR3, as DNA: TGTGCCAGCAGCTTTCGACTAGGCTCCTACGAGCAGTACTTC. Translated, it gives CASSFRLGSYEQYF.

The sample holds one count of this clone. The V call is TRBV25-1, the J call TRBJ2-1; 8 positions match TRBD2. The CDR3 extends over 14 amino acids. Germline CDR1 and CDR2: MGHDK and SYGVNS. J was trimmed by 4 bases and V by 4 bases; bases with no gene match: 3. Here the CDR3 reads CASSVAGTYNEQFF. CDR3 coding DNA: TGTGCCAGCAGTGTAGCGGGAACTTACAATGAGCAGTTCTTC.

The V gene is TRBV28, the J gene TRBJ2-1; a weak D match, TRBD1 (6 bases). V lost 5 bases and J lost 7, with 6 bases in between. The CDR3 covers 11 residues. Looked up from germline, CDR1 is MDHEN and CDR2 is SYDVKM. In nucleotides, the CDR3 is TGTGCCAGCAGTAGGGGGAATGAGCAGTTCTTC. Translating gives CASSRGNEQFF.

The chain carries TRBV4-1 and TRBJ2-7; D unresolved. Germline CDR1 is MGHRA and CDR2 is YSYEKL. V was clipped by 1 base and J by 3 bases, with 13 bases between them. This CDR3 has 15 residues. CDR3 bases: TGCGCCAGCAGCCAAGTGGCGGATTATATCTACGAGCAGTACTTC. It codes for CASSQVADYIYEQYF.

The chain is built from TRBV4-3 and TRBJ2-1, with no clear D. V was pared by 0 bases and J by 0 bases, with 12 bases between. The CDR3 has 17 residues. Germline values: CDR1 LGHNA, CDR2 YSLEER. The CDR3: CASSQDSAVSSYNEQFF. CDR3 in DNA: TGCGCCAGCAGCCAAGATTCGGCGGTAAGCTCCTACAATGAGCAGTTCTTC.

The J gene is TRBJ2-3, the V gene TRBV9; D might be TRBD2 (5 bases). V was pared by 3 bases and J by 0 bases, with 17 bases between. Germline loops: CDR1 SGDLS, CDR2 YYNGEE. The CDR3 is 17 residues long. The CDR3 region is CASSAADYRLSTDTQYF. CDR3 nucleotides: TGTGCCAGCAGCGCCGCTGACTATCGTCTTAGCACAGATACGCAGTATTTT. Full variable domain (missing parts from reference TRBV9 and TRBJ2-3): DSGVTQTPKHLITATGQRVTLRCSPRSGDLSVYWYQQSLDQGLQFLIQYYNGEERAKGNILERFSAQQFPDLHSELNLSSLELGDSALYFCASSAADYRLSTDTQYFGPGTRLTVL.

This sequence joins TRBV7-3 and TRBJ2-6; the D is unclear. Trimming took 2 bases from V and 2 from J, leaving 10 bases between them. CDR1 and CDR2 (germline): SGHTA, FQGTGA. The CDR3 has 16 amino acids. In DNA, the CDR3 is TGTGCCAGCAGCTTATATTTTGCCACTGGGGCCAACGTCCTGACTTTC. Its translation: CASSLYFATGANVLTF.

This chain links TRBV5-1 with TRBJ2-3; 11 positions match TRBD2. This CDR3 comprises 19 residues. Germline trimming cut 4 bases from V and 2 bases from J; bases unmatched to any gene: 15. From germline, CDR1 is SGHRS and CDR2 YFSETQ. The CDR3 here is CASSPREILAGGITDTQYF. CDR3 in DNA: TGCGCCAGCAGCCCTCGGGAGATTCTAGCGGGAGGAATCACAGATACGCAGTATTTT.

CDR3 sequence: CASIGAGTLGSPLHF. The CDR3 coding sequence is TGTGCCAGCATTGGGGCGGGGACCCTGGGTTCACCCCTCCACTTT. The V and J genes are TRBV2 and TRBJ1-6, with D perhaps matching TRBD1 (5 bases). With 7 bases removed from V and 9 bases from J, the gap between germline ends came to 19 bases. This CDR3 has 15 amino acids. Germline-derived CDR1 and CDR2 are SNHLY and FYNNEI.

This chain uses TRBV6-4 with TRBJ2-3; 8 bases fit TRBD2. The V and J ends lost 3 bases and 1 base, in that order; junction bases with no gene match: 0. This CDR3 spans 14 amino acids. Germline V CDR1 and CDR2: MRHNA, SNTAGT. The CDR3 is CASSERGGTDTQYF. CDR3 DNA: TGTGCCAGCAGTGAGCGGGGGGGCACAGATACGCAGTATTTT.

V is TRBV6-4 and J is TRBJ2-1, with TRBD1 matching 7 bases. Germline V gives CDR1 MRHNA, CDR2 SNTAGT. Trimming took 6 bases from V and 6 from J; bases not matched to a gene: 5. This CDR3 comprises 13 residues. The CDR3 coding sequence is TGTGCCAGCAGCACCCACAGGGGCAATGAGCAGTTCTTC. Its translation: CASSTHRGNEQFF.

This rearrangement joins TRBV5-4 to TRBJ2-1; 7 positions agree with TRBD1. The V gene end was trimmed by 0 bases and the J gene end by 6 bases; junction bases not matched to a gene: 6. Per the germline V gene, CDR1 is SGHNT and CDR2 is YYREEE (reference sequence). The CDR3 consists of 15 residues. CDR3 sequence: CASSLGDRDTNEQFF. The CDR3 region has the DNA TGTGCCAGCAGCTTGGGGGACAGAGATACCAATGAGCAGTTCTTC.

This sequence joins TRBV4-3 and TRBJ2-3; D may match TRBD1 or TRBD2 (5 bases each). Germline V gene sequence: CDR1 LGHNA, CDR2 YSLEER. The CDR3 covers 15 residues. Trimming left V 0 bases short and J 4 bases short, with 11 bases between. CDR3 sequence (DNA): TGCGCCAGCAGCCAAGATCGGGGCGAGGCAGATACGCAGTATTTT. Translated, it gives CASSQDRGEADTQYF.